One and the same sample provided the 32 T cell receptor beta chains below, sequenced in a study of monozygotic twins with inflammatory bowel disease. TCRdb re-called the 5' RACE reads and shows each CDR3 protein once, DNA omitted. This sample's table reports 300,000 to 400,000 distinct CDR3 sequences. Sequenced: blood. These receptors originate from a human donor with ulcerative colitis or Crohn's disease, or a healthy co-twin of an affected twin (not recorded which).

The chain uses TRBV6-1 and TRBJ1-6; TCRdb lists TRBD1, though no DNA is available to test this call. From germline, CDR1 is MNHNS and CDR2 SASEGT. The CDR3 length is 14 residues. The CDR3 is CASRPGPQGVFRHF.

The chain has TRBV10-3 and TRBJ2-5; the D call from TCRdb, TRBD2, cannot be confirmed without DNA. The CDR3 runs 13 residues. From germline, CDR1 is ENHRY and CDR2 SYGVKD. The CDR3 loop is CAIRNGSLGTQYF.

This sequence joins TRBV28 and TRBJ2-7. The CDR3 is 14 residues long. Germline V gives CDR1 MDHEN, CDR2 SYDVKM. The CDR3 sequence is CASSLAGSFYEQYF. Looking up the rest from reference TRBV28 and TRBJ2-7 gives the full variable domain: DVKVTQSSRYLVKRTGEKVFLECVQDMDHENMFWYRQDPGLGLRLIYFSYDVKMKEKGDIPEGYSVSREKKERFSLILESASTNQTSMYLCASSLAGSFYEQYFGPGTRLTVT.

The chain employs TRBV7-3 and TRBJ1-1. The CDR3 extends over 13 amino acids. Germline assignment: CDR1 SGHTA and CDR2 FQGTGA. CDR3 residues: CASRLGRDTEAFF.

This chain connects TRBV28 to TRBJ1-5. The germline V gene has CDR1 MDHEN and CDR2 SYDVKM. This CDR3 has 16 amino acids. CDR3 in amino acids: CASRKTGSGSNQPQHF.

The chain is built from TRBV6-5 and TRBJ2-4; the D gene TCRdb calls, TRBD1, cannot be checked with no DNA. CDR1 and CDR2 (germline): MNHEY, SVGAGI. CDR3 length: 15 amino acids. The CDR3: CASSYSGGAKNIQYF.

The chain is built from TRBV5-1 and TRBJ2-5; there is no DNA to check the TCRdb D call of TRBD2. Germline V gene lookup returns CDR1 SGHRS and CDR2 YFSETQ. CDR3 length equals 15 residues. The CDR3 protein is CASSWDITREETQYF. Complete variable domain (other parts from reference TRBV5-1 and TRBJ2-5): KAGVTQTPRYLIKTRGQQVTLSCSPISGHRSVSWYQQTPGQGLQFLFEYFSETQRNKGNFPGRFSGRQFSNSRSEMNVSTLELGDSALYLCASSWDITREETQYFGPGTRLLVL.

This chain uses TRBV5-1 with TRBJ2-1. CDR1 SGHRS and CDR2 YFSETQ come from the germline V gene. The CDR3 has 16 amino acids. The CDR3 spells CASSWPEGRLYNEQFF. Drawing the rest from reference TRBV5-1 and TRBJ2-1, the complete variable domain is KAGVTQTPRYLIKTRGQQVTLSCSPISGHRSVSWYQQTPGQGLQFLFEYFSETQRNKGNFPGRFSGRQFSNSRSEMNVSTLELGDSALYLCASSWPEGRLYNEQFFGPGTRLTVL.

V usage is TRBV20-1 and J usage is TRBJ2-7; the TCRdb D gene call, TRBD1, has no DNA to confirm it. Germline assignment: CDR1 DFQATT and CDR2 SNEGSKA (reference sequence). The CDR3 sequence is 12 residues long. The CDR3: CSTTGQGYEQYF.

CDR3 residues: CASSAPGLAGDRRGQETQYF. This chain connects TRBV4-1 to TRBJ2-5; TCRdb designates TRBD2, a call that cannot be tested without DNA. The CDR3 has 20 amino acids. In germline, CDR1 is MGHRA, CDR2 YSYEKL.

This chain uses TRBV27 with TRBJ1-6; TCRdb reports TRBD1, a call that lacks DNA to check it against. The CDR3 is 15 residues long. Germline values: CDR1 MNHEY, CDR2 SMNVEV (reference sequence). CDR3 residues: CASSFVGQGYSPLHF.

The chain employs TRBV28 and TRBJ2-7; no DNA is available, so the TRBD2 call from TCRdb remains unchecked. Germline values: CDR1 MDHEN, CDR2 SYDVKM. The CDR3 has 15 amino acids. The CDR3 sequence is CASSSIGAELNEQYF.

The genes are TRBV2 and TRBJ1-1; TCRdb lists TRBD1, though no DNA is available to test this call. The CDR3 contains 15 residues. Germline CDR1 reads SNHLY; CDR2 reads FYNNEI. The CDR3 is CASSRDMSMDTEAFF.

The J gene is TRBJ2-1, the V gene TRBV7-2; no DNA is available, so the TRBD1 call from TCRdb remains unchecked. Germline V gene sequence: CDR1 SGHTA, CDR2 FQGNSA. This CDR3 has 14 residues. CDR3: CASSPQGDANEQFF.

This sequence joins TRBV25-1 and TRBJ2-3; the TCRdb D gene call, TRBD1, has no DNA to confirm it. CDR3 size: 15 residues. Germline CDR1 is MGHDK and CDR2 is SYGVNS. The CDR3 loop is CASSERGQGPDTQYF.

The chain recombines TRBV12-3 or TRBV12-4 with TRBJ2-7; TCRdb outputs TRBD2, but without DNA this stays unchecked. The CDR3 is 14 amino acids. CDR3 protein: CASSLERLAPEQYF.

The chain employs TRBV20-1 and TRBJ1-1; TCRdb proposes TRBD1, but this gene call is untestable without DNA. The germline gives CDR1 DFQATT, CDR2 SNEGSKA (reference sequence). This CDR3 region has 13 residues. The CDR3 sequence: CSAGTGGNTEAFF.

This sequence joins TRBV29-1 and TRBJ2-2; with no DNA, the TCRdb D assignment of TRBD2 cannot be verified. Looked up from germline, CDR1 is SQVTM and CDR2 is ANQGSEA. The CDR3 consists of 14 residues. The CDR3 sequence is CSVEGEVDTGELFF.

CDR3 in amino acids: CASSLRGESGGSSYEQYF. The chain couples TRBV27 to TRBJ2-7; absent DNA, TCRdb's TRBD1 call cannot be checked. The CDR3 length is 18 residues. Germline CDR1 reads MNHEY; CDR2 reads SMNVEV (reference sequence).

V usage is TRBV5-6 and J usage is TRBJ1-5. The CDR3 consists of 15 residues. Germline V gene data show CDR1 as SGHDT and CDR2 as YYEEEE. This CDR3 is CASSLDDGPNQPQHF.

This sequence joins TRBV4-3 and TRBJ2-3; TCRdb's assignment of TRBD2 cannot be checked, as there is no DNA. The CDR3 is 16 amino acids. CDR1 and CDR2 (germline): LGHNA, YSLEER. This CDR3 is CASSQVLASPNHTQYF.

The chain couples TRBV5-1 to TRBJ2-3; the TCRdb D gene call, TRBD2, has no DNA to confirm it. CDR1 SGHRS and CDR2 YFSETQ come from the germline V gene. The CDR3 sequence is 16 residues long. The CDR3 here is CASSLGRAGSMDTQYF. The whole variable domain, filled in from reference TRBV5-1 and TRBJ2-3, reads KAGVTQTPRYLIKTRGQQVTLSCSPISGHRSVSWYQQTPGQGLQFLFEYFSETQRNKGNFPGRFSGRQFSNSRSEMNVSTLELGDSALYLCASSLGRAGSMDTQYFGPGTRLTVL.

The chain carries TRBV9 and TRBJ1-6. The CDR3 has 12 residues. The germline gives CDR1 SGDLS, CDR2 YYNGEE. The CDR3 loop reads CASSVGGGPLHF.

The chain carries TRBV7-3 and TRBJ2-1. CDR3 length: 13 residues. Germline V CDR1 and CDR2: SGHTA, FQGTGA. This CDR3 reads CASSLTWLSEQFF.

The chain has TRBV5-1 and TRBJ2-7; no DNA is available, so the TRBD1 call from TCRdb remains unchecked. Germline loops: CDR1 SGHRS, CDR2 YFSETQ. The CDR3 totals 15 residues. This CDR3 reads CASSRDGTTRYEQYF.

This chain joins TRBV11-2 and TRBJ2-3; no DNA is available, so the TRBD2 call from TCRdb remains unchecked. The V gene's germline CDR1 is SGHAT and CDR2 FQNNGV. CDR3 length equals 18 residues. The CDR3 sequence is CASSSGLAGGLTTDTQYF.

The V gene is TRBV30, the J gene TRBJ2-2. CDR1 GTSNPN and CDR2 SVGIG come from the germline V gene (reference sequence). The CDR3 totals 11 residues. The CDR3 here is CAWSVSGELFF.

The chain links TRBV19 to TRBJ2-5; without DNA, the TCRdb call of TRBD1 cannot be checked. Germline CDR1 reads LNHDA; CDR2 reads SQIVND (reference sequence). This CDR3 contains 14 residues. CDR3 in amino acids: CASSMGQGWETQYF.

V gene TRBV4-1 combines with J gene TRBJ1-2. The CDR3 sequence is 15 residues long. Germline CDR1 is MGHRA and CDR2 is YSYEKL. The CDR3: CASSQEPSGPPGYTF.

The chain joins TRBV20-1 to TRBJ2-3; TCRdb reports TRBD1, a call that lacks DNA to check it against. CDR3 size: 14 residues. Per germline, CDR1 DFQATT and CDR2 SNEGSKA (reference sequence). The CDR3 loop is CSAPRGGSTNTQYF.

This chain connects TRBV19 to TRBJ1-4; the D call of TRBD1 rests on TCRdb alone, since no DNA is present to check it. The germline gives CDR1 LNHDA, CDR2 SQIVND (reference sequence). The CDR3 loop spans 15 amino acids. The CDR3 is CASMTGTATNEKLFF.

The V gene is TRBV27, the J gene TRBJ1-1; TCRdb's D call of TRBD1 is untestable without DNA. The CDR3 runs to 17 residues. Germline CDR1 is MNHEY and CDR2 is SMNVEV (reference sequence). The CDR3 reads CASSLSTPPGPNTEAFF.